This T cell receptor (beta chain) was recovered during a study of T-cell memory formation after mild COVID-19. Study at large: Clustering of TCRs was largely donor specific.

CDR1 is LGHNA, CDR2 YSLEER, per germline. This CDR3 has 16 amino acids. V lost 5 bases to trimming and J lost 4 bases; unmatched junction nucleotides: 11. In TCRdb, the 5' RACE reads were re-called with MiXCR into one record per CDR3 protein. Among fewer than 110,000 distinct CDR3 sequences listed, about an eighth were seen once. As for this clonotype: Its antigen is unknown.

Notes on the study in general: Some clones that responded turned up in pre-infection memory, which suggests that cross-reactive memory joined in. Whether second-wave clones peaking at day 37 were SARS-CoV-2 specific went unconfirmed.

This clonotype originated in a man aged 18 to 29 who had mild COVID-19 (a few samples of this study predate the infection). Cell type and time point are not known. The sequencing input was PBMCs or a T cell subset sorted from them (not recorded which). The V call is TRBV4-3, the J call TRBJ2-1, with TRBD1 matching 7 bases. This chain's CDR3 is CASSATGAREYNEQFF. CDR3 sequence (DNA): TGCGCCAGCAGCGCTACAGGGGCCCGTGAATACAATGAGCAGTTCTTC.